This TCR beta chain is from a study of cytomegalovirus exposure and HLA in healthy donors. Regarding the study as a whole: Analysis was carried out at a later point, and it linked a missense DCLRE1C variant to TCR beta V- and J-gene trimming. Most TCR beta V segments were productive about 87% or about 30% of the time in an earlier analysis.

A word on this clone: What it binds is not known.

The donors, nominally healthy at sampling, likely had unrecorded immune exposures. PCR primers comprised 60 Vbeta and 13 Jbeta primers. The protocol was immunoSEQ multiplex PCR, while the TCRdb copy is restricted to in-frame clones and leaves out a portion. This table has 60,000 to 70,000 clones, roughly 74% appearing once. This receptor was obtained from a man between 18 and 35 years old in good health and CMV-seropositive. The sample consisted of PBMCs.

The CDR3, as DNA: TGTGCCTGGAGTGTCTTGGACAGGGCTTCACCCCTCCACTTT. This gives the protein CAWSVLDRASPLHF. The chain uses TRBV30 and TRBJ1-6; TRBD1 aligns across 8 bases. The trim removed 0 bases at V and 9 bases at J, leaving 4 bases unmatched. Germline CDR1 reads GTSNPN; CDR2 reads SVGIG (reference sequence). The CDR3 consists of 14 residues.